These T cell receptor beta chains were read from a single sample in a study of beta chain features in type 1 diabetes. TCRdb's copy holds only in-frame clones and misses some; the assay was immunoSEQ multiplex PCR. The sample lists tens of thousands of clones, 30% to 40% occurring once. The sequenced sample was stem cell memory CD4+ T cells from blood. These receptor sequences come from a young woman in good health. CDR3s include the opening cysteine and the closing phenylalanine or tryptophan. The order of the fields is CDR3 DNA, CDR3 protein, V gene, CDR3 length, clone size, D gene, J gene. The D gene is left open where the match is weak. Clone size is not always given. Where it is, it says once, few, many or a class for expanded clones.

TGTGCCAGCAGCTCCCCATTAGGCCTGACAGCAGATACGCAGTATTTT | CASSSPLGLTADTQYF | TRBV9 | 16 | . | . | TRBJ2-3
TGTGCCAGCAGTGCGTTTCTACCCTTTACCGATACGCAGTATTTT | CASSAFLPFTDTQYF | TRBV6-1 | 15 | . | . | TRBJ2-3
TGTGCCAGCAGCTTAGGGGACTACCAAGAGACCCAGTACTTC | CASSLGDYQETQYF | TRBV7-2 | 14 | many | . | TRBJ2-5
TGTGCCAGCAGCTCCCTAGCGGGGACCTACGAGCAGTACTTC | CASSSLAGTYEQYF | TRBV7-9 | 14 | many | TRBD2 | TRBJ2-7
TGCGCCAGCAGCCAAGAGGGGACTAGCGGGGGGGTTTGGTTC | CASSQEGTSGGVWF | TRBV4-3 | 14 | . | TRBD2 | TRBJ2-7
TGTGCCAGCAGGGTGACAGGGCCGAACACCGGGGAGCTGTTTTTT | CASRVTGPNTGELFF | TRBV5-4 | 15 | . | TRBD1 | TRBJ2-2
TGTGCCAGCAGCCCTCCGGGACACCTCACCGGGGAGCTGTTTTTT | CASSPPGHLTGELFF | TRBV7-9 | 15 | . | . | TRBJ2-2
TGTGCCAGCAGTCCTCACCTTCTGGGGGCTGTGAACGAGCAGTACTTC | CASSPHLLGAVNEQYF | TRBV27 | 16 | . | . | TRBJ2-7
TGTGCCAGCAGTGACATGACAGGGACGGGTCGCTACACCTTC | CASSDMTGTGRYTF | TRBV27 | 14 | . | TRBD1 | TRBJ1-2
TGTGCCAGTCACATGGGGGTAGCGGGGGGGCGTCGGTATTTT | CASHMGVAGGRRYF | TRBV7-2 | 14 | few | TRBD2 | TRBJ2-3
TGTGCCAGCAGCCAATCGTGGAGCTCTGGAAACACCATATATTTT | CASSQSWSSGNTIYF | TRBV14 | 15 | . | . | TRBJ1-3
TGTGCCAGCGGGCGGGATAGGGACTATGGCTACACCTTC | CASGRDRDYGYTF | TRBV2 | 13 | few | . | TRBJ1-2
TGTGCCACCAGCAGAGGAGGGACAGGGAGCTCCTACGAGCAGTACTTC | CATSRGGTGSSYEQYF | TRBV15 | 16 | . | TRBD1 | TRBJ2-7
TGTGCCAGCAGCTCGACAGGTATCTGGGGGTACAATGAGCAGTTCTTC | CASSSTGIWGYNEQFF | TRBV7-8 | 16 | few | . | TRBJ2-1
TGTGCCATCAGTGACAGATACCAAGAGACCCAGTACTTC | CAISDRYQETQYF | TRBV10-3 | 13 | . | . | TRBJ2-5
TGTGCCAGCAGCCCCCGCCGGGGGGACAGGGGTTCTTGGCAGCCCCAGCATTTT | CASSPRRGDRGSWQPQHF | TRBV7-2 | 18 | few | TRBD1 | TRBJ1-5
TGTGCCAGCAGCGGCACTAGCGGGCGAGCTAATGAGCAGTTCTTC | CASSGTSGRANEQFF | TRBV9 | 15 | few | TRBD2 | TRBJ2-1